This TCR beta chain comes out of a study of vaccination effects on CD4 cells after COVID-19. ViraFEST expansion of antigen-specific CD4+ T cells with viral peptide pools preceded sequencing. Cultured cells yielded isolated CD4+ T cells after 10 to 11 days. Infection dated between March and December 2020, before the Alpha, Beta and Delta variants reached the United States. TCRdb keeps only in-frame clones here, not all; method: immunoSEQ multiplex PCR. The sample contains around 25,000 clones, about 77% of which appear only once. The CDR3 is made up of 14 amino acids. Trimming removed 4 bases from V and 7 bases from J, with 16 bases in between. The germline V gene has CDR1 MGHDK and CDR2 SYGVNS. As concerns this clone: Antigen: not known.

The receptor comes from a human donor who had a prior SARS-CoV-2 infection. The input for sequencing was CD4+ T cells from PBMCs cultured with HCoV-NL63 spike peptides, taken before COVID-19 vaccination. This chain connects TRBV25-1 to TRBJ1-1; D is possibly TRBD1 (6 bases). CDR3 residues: CASSGGGGGSEAFF. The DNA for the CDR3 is TGTGCCAGCAGTGGAGGAGGGGGGGGCAGTGAAGCTTTCTTT. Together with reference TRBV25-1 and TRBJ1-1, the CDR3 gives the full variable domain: EADIYQTPRYLVIGTGKKITLECSQTMGHDKMYWYQQDPGMELHLIHYSYGVNSTEKGDLSSESTVSRIRTEHFPLTLESARPSHTSQYLCASSGGGGGSEAFFGQGTRLTVV.